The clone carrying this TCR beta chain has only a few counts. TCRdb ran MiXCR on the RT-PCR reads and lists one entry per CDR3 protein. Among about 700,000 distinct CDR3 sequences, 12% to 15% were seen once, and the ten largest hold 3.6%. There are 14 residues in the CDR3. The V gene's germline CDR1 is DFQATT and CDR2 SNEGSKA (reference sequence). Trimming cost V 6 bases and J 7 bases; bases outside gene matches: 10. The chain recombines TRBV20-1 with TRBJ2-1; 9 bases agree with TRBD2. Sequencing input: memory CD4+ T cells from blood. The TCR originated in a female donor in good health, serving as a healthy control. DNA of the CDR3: TGCAGTGCCGGGATCGGCGGGAGGGGGAATGAGCAGTTCTTC. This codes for CSAGIGGRGNEQFF.